One and the same sample provided the 4 T cell receptor beta chains below, sequenced in a study of blood T cell repertoires in COVID-19. This table comes from immunoSEQ multiplex PCR, and its TCRdb copy is limited to in-frame clones, with some not included. In the table there are around 300,000 clones, about 90% of which are singletons. The sequenced sample consisted of peripheral blood. The receptors come from a woman aged 25 to 39 who had recovered from COVID-19.

This clone occurred once. J is TRBJ1-5 and V is TRBV19; 9 positions match TRBD1. The CDR3 extends over 14 amino acids. After removal of 4 bases from V and 7 bases from J, the junction contained 5 bases not matched to a gene. Germline assignment: CDR1 LNHDA and CDR2 SQIVND (reference sequence). The CDR3 bases are TGTGCCAGTAGTACACCGACAGGGGGACAGCCCCAGCATTTT. As protein: CASSTPTGGQPQHF.

Worth noting for this clone: Different DNA sequences within this sample yield the same CDR3. The chain recombines TRBV9 with TRBJ2-3; 9 bases fit TRBD2. CDR1 is SGDLS and CDR2 is YYNGEE in the germline V gene. CDR3 length: 16 amino acids. With V trimmed by 0 bases and J by 1 base, 3 bases remained unmatched. Written as DNA, the CDR3 is TGTGCCAGCAGCGTAGGTTTAGCGGGGGGCACAGATACGCAGTATTTT. It specifies CASSVGLAGGTDTQYF.

The rearrangement uses TRBV29-1 and TRBJ2-3; possible D gene TRBD2, 6 bases. CDR1 and CDR2 (germline): SQVTM, ANQGSEA. V lost 4 bases and J 6 bases, leaving 14 bases between the germline ends. CDR3 length: 13 amino acids. The CDR3 loop is CSVGGLAKDTQYF. As DNA, the CDR3 is TGCAGCGTTGGCGGTCTAGCGAAGGATACGCAGTATTTT.

V is TRBV19 and J is TRBJ2-1; 8 nucleotides match TRBD2. J lost 0 bases, V lost 1 base, and 5 bases had no gene match. CDR1 is LNHDA, CDR2 SQIVND, per germline (reference sequence). This CDR3 region has 17 residues. CDR3 region: CASSIVSGGGSYNEQFF. In nucleotides, the CDR3 is TGTGCCAGTAGTATAGTGAGCGGGGGCGGCTCCTACAATGAGCAGTTCTTC.